Sequencing of this T cell receptor (beta chain) was carried out in a study of blood T cell repertoires in COVID-19. About the research overall: PBMCs, B-cell-depleted T cells, or T cells were the source of the cDNA or gDNA that made up the material.

Data came from immunoSEQ multiplex PCR; TCRdb stores just in-frame clones and leaves some out. Here the sample spans around 200,000 clones, 70% to 90% being singletons. Germline CDR1 LGHDT, CDR2 YNNKEL (reference sequence). V trimming: 1 base; J trimming: 4 bases; junction bases outside the gene matches: 17. This CDR3 is 21 amino acids long. This clone was picked up a small number of times. V and J are TRBV3-1 (or the pseudogene TRBV3-2) and TRBJ2-1; TRBD2 aligns across 12 bases. This clonotype was sampled from a man aged 35-49 years with acute or convalescent COVID-19. The sequenced sample consisted of peripheral blood. Written as DNA, the CDR3 is TGTGCCAGCAGCCAAGCGGTAGGCAGGGAGCCAACTAGCGGGAGGTACAATGAGCAGTTCTTC. This encodes CASSQAVGREPTSGRYNEQFF.